The T cell receptor (beta chain) described here comes from a study of cytomegalovirus exposure and HLA in healthy donors. Findings of the study overall: A list of 150 to 200 TCR beta chains associated with cytomegalovirus was given. A few V segments could not be told apart, such as TRBV6-2 and TRBV6-3, and were left out. HLA allele associations emerged for 17,000 or so TCR beta sequences in a later analysis, at 0.05 false discovery rate. TCR association rates varied by HLA locus in a later analysis, with DRB1 highest and HLA-C lowest.

Primers for the PCR totalled 60 Vbeta and 13 Jbeta. Using immunoSEQ multiplex PCR, the repertoire was profiled, and TCRdb retains in-frame clones only, with some absent. The table shows roughly 230,000 clones, with 85% occurring only once. With respect to this clone: What it binds is unknown.

V shed 4 bases and J shed 5 bases, with 17 bases lying between them. From germline, CDR1 is MNHNY and CDR2 SVGAGI (reference sequence). CDR3 size: 16 residues. The genes are TRBV6-6 and TRBJ2-2, with a possible D match to TRBD1 (6 bases). Sample: PBMCs. This sequence originates from a girl aged 2 to 10 in good health and CMV-seronegative. The CDR3 DNA is TGTGCCAGCAGTTTCAGTGGGGGCGTCGTTACCGGGGAGCTGTTTTTT. Its protein is CASSFSGGVVTGELFF.